This T cell receptor beta chain comes out of a study of beta chain features in type 1 diabetes listed by TCRdb under 2018. Concerning the study at large: No differences in mean age, gender distribution, total cell number or subset yield were found between patients and healthy donors. A total of roughly 98,000,000 sorted cells were examined across all samples, and a strong correlation was observed between cell number per subset and RNA yield. Whereas all 28 donors provided naive and central memory subsets, regulatory and stem cell-like memory subsets were isolated from just 8 patients and about eight healthy donors. The study compared TCRB repertoires of sorted circulating CD4+ T cell subsets between recently diagnosed type 1 diabetes patients and matched healthy donors. What the authors observed across the whole study: Naive, central memory and regulatory TCRB repertoires appeared to be more similar among patients than among healthy donors. A moderate but significant shortening of TCRB CDR3 length was observed in type 1 diabetes patients in all four CD4+ subsets. Sequencing cDNA rather than genomic DNA could over-represent highly expressing activated cells, although activation and CD3 levels did not differ between groups. Because the HLA sub-analyses included only small numbers of individuals, any influence of HLA type on TCRB rearrangement was left unresolved. Fewer insertions and more nucleotide deletions at VDJ recombination sites were observed in patients with type 1 diabetes, implying thymic rearrangement abnormalities. Shorter templates might have been favored by PCR, but patient and control samples were amplified and corrected together, so both groups would have been affected equally by any skew.

About this clone: The specificity of this receptor is unknown. Within one base of it there is no much larger clone, and no base qualities were kept.

All of the isolated RNA was reverse transcribed with the High Capacity cDNA Reverse Transcription Kit, so expressed TCRB transcripts were sequenced. Naive, central memory and regulatory T cell samples underwent deep immunoSEQ sequencing, averaging around 4 million total reads per sample. Sorted cells were lysed in RLT buffer and RNA was extracted with DNase-treated RNeasy Micro or Mini kits, depending on cell number. To prevent cross-contamination, every cell subset was processed on its own, while patient and healthy donor samples were processed together. The immunoSEQ multiplex PCR was used to amplify TCRB sequences from cDNA, yielding 87-bp fragments that span the CDR3 region. Sequencing of the amplicons was done on the Illumina HiSeq platform. As for the original processing: Synthetic template baselines were used to correct PCR bias computationally, reads within Hamming distance 2 were collapsed together, and singletons that could not be merged were discarded. Reads were aligned to IMGT to assign V, D and J genes, CDR3 length, and insertions or deletions at six rearrangement sites. Within each subset, clonotype counts were normalized to the number of sorted cells before true diversity and Gini coefficients were calculated with the tcR R package. The overlap coefficient, calculated on TCRB nucleotide sequences, was used to measure repertoire sharing. The table comes from immuneACCESS by way of TCRdb, which keeps in-frame sequences with V and J called. Part of the clones is missing from these tables; in studies checked, under half for an unresolved V gene and the rest for unknown reasons. V, J and clone size are those of that table, while D and trimming were read from the DNA. The sample data list about 160,000 clones, and about 9% of these were observed just once. The ten largest clones add up to under 0.75% of the sample.

Sequences GTSNPN (CDR1) and SVGIG (CDR2) are obtained from the germline V gene (reference sequence). The CDR3 spans 16 residues, from the cysteine through the phenylalanine. Just the 48-base CDR3 DNA is kept, in frame starting at base 1. V is pared back by 4 bases and J by 10 bases, with 28 bases lying between the germline termini. Each donor gave one peripheral blood draw, about 110 mL on average, collected into heparinised tubes. A BD FACSAria II and a panel including CD45RO, CCR7, CD25, CD127, CD95 and CD27 were used to sort naive, central memory, regulatory and stem cell-like memory CD4+ T cells. A purity above 98% was achieved for all sorted populations. PBMCs were separated immediately by Lymphoprep density gradient centrifugation and were stained directly, without being cultured. To minimize batch effects, samples were stained and sorted in pairs, one healthy donor with one patient per experiment.

This TCR was sampled from a woman aged 25 to 39 with type 1 diabetes. The sample taken for sequencing was central memory CD4+ T cells from blood. Recombination connected TRBV30 to TRBJ1-1; the best D guess is TRBD1, with 6 bases matching. For the CDR3, the sequence is CAWNPLAGDGSVGAFF. In nucleotides, the sequence is TGTGCCTGGAATCCCCTGGCAGGGGATGGTTCGGTCGGAGCTTTCTTT.